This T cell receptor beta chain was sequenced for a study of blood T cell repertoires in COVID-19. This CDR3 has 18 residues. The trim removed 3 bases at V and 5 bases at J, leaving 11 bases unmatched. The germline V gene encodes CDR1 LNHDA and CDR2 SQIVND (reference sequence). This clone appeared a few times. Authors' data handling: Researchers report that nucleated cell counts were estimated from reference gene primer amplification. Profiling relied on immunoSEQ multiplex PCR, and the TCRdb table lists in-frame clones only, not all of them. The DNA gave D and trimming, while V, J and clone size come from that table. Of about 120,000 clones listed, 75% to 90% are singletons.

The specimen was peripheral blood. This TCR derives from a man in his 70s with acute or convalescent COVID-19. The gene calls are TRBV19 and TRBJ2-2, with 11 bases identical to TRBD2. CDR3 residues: CASSIRDLAGGSTGELFF. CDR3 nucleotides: TGTGCCAGTAGTATTCGAGATCTAGCGGGAGGTTCGACCGGGGAGCTGTTTTTT.